What follows is one T cell receptor (beta chain) and its context. Antigen: not known. The data were obtained in a study of cytotoxic CD8 clonotypes in ibrutinib-treated CLL. Overall study context: Among the patients, 11 presented as relapsed/refractory and about 15 as treatment-naive; some 17 showed unmutated IGHV. There were, on average, roughly 260,000 productive templates and tens of thousands of productive rearrangements per sample.

The ends lost 1 base at V and 8 bases at J; junction bases unmatched: 15. Germline CDR1 and CDR2: SEHNR and FQNEAQ (reference sequence). The CDR3 is 18 residues long. TCRdb's table, derived via immunoSEQ multiplex PCR, lists solely in-frame clones and lacks some. The table includes hundreds of thousands of clones, 75% to 85% detected once. Study-level points and caveats: Pretreatment clonality was elevated relative to age-matched healthy donors and paralleled circulating CD8+ T-cell counts.

This receptor was obtained from a human donor with chronic lymphocytic leukemia. Material: PBMCs, obtained after 12 months of ibrutinib treatment. The rearrangement joins TRBV7-9 to TRBJ2-1; 9 bases are a match to TRBD2. Written as DNA, the CDR3 is TGTGCCAGCAGCTTAGGAAGACTTGGCGGGGGGGCAATTTATGAGCAGTTCTTC. Amino acids: CASSLGRLGGGAIYEQFF.